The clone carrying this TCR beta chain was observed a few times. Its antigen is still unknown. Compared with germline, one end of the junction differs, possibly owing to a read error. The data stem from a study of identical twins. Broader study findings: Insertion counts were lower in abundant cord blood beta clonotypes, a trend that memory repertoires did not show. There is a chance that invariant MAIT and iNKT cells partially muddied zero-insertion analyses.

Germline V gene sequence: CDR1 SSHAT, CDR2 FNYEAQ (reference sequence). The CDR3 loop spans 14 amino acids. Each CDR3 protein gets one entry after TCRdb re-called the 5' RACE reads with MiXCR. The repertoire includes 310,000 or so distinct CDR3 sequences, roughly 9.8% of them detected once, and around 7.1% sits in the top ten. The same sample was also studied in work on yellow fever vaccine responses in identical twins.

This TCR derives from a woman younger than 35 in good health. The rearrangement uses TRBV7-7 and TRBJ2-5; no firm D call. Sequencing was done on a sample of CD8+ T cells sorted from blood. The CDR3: CASSLPGFQETQYF. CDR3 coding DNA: TGTGCTAGCAGCTTACCTGGGTTCCAAGAGACCCAGTACTTC.